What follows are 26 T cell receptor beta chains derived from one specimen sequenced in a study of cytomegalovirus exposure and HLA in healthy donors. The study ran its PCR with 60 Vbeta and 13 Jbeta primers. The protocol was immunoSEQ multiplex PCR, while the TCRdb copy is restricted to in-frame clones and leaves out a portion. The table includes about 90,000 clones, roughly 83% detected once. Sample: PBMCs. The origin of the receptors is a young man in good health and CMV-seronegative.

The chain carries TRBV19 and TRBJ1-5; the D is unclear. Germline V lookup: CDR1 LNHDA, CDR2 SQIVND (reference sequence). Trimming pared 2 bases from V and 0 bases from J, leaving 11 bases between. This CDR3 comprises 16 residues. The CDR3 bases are TGTGCCAGTAGTATACCCGGGAGATATAGCAATCAGCCCCAGCATTTT. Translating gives CASSIPGRYSNQPQHF.

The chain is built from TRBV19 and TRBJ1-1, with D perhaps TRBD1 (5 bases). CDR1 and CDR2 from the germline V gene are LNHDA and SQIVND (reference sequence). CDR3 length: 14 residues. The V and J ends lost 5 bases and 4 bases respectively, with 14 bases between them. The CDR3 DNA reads TGTGCCAGTAGTCCCAGGGTCTTAGGCACTGAAGCTTTCTTT. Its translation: CASSPRVLGTEAFF.

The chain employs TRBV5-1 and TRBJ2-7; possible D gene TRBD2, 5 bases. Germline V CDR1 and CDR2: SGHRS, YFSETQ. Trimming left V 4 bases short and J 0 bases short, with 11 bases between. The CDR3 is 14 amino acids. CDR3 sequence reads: CASSVDWSSYEQYF. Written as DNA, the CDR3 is TGCGCCAGCAGCGTGGACTGGAGCTCCTACGAGCAGTACTTC.

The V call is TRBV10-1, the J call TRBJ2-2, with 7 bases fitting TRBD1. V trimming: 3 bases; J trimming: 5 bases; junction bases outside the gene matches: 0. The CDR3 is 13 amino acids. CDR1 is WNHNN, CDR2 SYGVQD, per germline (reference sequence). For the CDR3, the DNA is TGCGCCAGCAGTGACAGGGGGACCGGGGAGCTGTTTTTT. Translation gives CASSDRGTGELFF.

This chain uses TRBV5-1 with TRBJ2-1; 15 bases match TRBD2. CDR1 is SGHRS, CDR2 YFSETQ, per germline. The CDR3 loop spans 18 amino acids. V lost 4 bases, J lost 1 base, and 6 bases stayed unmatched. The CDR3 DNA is TGCGCCAGCAGCATTGGACTAGCGGGAGGGCCATCCTACAATGAGCAGTTCTTC. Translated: CASSIGLAGGPSYNEQFF.

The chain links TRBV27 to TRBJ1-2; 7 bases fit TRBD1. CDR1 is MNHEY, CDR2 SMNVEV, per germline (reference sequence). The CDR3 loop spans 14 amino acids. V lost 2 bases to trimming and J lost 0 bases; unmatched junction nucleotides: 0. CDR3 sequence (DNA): TGTGCCAGCAGTTTAGACAGGGCTAACTATGGCTACACCTTC. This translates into CASSLDRANYGYTF.

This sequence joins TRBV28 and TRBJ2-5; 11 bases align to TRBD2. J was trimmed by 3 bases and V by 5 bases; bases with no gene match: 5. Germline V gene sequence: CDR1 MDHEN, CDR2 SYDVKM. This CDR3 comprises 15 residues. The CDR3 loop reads CASSLPGLAEETQYF. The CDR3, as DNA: TGTGCCAGCAGTCTACCGGGACTAGCGGAAGAGACCCAGTACTTC. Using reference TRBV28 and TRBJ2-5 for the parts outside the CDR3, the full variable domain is DVKVTQSSRYLVKRTGEKVFLECVQDMDHENMFWYRQDPGLGLRLIYFSYDVKMKEKGDIPEGYSVSREKKERFSLILESASTNQTSMYLCASSLPGLAEETQYFGPGTRLLVL.

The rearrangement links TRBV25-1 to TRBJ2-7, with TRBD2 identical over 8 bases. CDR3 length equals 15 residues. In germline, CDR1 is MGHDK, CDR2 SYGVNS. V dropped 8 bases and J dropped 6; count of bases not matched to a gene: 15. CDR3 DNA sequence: TGTGCCAGCGAGTCAGGCACGGCGGGAGGCCCCGAGCAGTACTTC. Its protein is CASESGTAGGPEQYF.

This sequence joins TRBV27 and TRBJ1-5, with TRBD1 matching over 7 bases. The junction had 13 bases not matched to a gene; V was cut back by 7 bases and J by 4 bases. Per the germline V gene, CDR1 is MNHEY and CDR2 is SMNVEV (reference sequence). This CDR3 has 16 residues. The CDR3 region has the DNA TGTGCCAGCAAGCCCTTGGACAGGTTAAAAAATCAGCCCCAGCATTTT. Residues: CASKPLDRLKNQPQHF.

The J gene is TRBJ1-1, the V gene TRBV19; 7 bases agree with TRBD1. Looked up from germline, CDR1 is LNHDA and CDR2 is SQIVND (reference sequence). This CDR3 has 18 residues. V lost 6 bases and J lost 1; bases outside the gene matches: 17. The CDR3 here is CASRSYTGQSGSNTEAFF. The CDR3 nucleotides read TGTGCCAGTAGATCTTACACGGGACAGTCGGGATCGAACACTGAAGCTTTCTTT.

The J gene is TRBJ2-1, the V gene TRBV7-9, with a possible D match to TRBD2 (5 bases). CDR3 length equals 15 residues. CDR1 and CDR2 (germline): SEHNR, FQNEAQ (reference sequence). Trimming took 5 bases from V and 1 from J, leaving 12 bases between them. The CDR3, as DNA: TGTGCCAGCAGCCTCCGGACTCGGTCCTACAATGAGCAGTTCTTC. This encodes CASSLRTRSYNEQFF.

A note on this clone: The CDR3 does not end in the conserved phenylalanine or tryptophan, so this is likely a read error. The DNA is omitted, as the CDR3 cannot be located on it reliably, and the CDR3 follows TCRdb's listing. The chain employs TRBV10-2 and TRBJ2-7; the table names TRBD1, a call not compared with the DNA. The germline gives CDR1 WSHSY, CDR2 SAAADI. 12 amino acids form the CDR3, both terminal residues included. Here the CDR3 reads CASSEWGTGAIL.

The CDR3 here is CASTQGRSSVEQFF. Here the CDR3 DNA reads TGTGCCAGCACCCAGGGTCGGTCGAGCGTCGAGCAGTTCTTC. The chain has TRBV14 and TRBJ2-1; a weak D match, TRBD1 (5 bases). Germline-derived CDR1 and CDR2 are SGHDN and FVKESK. This CDR3 region has 14 residues. Trimming left V 7 bases short and J 10 bases short, with 20 bases between.

The CDR3 reads CASSPDSRTEAFF. In DNA, the CDR3 is TGTGCCAGCAGTCCCGACAGCCGCACTGAAGCTTTCTTT. The chain joins TRBV6-6 to TRBJ1-1; perhaps TRBD1 as D (5 bases). Germline V gene data show CDR1 as MNHNY and CDR2 as SVGAGI (reference sequence). The CDR3 spans 13 residues. Deletions cut 5 bases from V and 4 bases from J, with 11 bases between.

CDR3 sequence (DNA): TGTGCCAGCAGCTTAAGGGGAGGTTACTCTGGAAACACCATATATTTT. This translates into CASSLRGGYSGNTIYF. This chain uses TRBV7-3 with TRBJ1-3; D remains unclear. CDR1 and CDR2 from the germline V gene are SGHTA and FQGTGA. V dropped 1 base and J dropped 0 bases, with 10 bases sitting between them. This CDR3 spans 16 amino acids. Full variable domain (missing parts from reference TRBV7-3 and TRBJ1-3): GAGVSQTPSNKVTEKGKYVELRCDPISGHTALYWYRQSLGQGPEFLIYFQGTGAADDSGLPNDRFFAVRPEGSVSTLKIQRTERGDSAVYLCASSLRGGYSGNTIYFGEGSWLTVV.

CDR3 nucleotide sequence: TGCAGCGTTGTTTTCACAGGGGGCGCAGGGGGCTACACCTTC. This translates into CSVVFTGGAGGYTF. V gene TRBV29-1 combines with J gene TRBJ1-2; 9 bases agree with TRBD1. Germline CDR1 SQVTM, CDR2 ANQGSEA. The V gene end was trimmed by 4 bases and the J gene end by 8 bases; junction bases not matched to a gene: 11. CDR3 size: 14 residues.

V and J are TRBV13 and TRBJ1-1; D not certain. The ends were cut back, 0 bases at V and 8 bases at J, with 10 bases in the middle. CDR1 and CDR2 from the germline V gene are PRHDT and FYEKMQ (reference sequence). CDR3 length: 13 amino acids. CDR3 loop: CASSLGLTREAFF. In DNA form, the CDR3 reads TGTGCCAGCAGCTTAGGCCTAACTCGCGAAGCTTTCTTT.

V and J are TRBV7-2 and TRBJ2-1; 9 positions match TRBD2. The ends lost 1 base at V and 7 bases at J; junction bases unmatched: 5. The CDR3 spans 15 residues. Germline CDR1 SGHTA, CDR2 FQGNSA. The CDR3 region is CASSLDLAGRNEQFF. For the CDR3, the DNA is TGTGCCAGCAGCTTAGACCTAGCGGGACGGAATGAGCAGTTCTTC.

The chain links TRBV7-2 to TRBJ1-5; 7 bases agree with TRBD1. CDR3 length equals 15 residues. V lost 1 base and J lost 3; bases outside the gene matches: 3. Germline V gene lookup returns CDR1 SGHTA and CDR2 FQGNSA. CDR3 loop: CASSLGRGLNQPQHF. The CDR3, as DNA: TGTGCCAGCAGCTTAGGAAGGGGGCTCAATCAGCCCCAGCATTTT.

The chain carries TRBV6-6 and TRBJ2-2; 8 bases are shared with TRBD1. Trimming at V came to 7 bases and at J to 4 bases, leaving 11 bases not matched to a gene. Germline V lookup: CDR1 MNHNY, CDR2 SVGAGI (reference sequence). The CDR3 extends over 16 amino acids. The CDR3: CASTQGQAGFTGELFF. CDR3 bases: TGTGCCAGCACCCAGGGACAGGCCGGATTCACCGGGGAGCTGTTTTTT.

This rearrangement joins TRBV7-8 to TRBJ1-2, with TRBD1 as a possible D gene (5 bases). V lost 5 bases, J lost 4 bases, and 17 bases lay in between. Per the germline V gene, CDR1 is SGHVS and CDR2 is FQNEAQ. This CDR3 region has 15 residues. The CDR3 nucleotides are TGTGCCAGCAGCCTTACTCCAGGGAATCCCTATGGCTACACCTTC. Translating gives CASSLTPGNPYGYTF.

CDR3 nucleotide sequence: TGCGCCAGCAGTCAATCGTCGGGACAGGTCGTTCAGAAAAACGAGCAGTACTTC. Its protein product is CASSQSSGQVVQKNEQYF. The J gene is TRBJ2-7, the V gene TRBV23-1; 8 bases are shared with TRBD1. TRBV23-1 is given ORF status, its function remaining uncertain. The V segment lost 0 bases and the J segment 5 bases; nucleotides outside the gene matches: 15. This CDR3 contains 18 residues.

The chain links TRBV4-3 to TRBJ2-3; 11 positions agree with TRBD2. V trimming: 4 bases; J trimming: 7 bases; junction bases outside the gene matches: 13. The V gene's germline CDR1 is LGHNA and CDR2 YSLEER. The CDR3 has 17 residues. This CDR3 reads CASSRGYSGRAGNTQYF. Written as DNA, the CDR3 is TGCGCCAGCAGCCGCGGATATAGCGGGAGGGCCGGGAATACGCAGTATTTT.

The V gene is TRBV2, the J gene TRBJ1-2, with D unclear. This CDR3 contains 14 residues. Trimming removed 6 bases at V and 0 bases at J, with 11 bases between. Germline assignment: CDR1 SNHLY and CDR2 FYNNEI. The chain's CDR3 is CASSLDGTNYGYTF. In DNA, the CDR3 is TGTGCCAGCAGCCTCGACGGGACTAACTATGGCTACACCTTC.

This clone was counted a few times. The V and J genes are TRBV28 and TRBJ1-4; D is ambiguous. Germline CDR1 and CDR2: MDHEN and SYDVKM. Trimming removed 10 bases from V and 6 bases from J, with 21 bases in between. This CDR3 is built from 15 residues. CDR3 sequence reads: CATTSRREIDEKLFF. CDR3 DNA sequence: TGTGCCACCACATCTAGGAGGGAGATCGATGAAAAACTGTTTTTT.

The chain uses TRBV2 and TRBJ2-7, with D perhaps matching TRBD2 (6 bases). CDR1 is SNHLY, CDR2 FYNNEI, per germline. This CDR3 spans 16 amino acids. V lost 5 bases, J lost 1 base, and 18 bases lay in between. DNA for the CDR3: TGTGCCAGCAGTAGTGAGAGCGGGTCGATGTCCTACGAGCAGTACTTC. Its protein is CASSSESGSMSYEQYF. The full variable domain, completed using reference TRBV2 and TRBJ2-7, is EPEVTQTPSHQVTQMGQEVILRCVPISNHLYFYWYRQILGQKVEFLVSFYNNEISEKSEIFDDQFSVERPDGSNFTLKIRSTKLEDSAMYFCASSSESGSMSYEQYFGPGTRLTVT.